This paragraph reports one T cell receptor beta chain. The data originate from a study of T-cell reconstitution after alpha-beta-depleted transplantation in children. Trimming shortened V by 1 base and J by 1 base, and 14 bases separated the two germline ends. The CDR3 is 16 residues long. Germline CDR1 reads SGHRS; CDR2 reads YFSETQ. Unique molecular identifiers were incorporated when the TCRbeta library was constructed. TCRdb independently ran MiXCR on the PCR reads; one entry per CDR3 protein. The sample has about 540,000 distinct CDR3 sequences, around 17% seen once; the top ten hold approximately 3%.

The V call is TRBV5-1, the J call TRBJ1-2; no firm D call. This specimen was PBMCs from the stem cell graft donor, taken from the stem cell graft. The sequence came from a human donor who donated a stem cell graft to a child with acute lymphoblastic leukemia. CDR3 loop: CASSLFVVGVNYGYTF. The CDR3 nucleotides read TGCGCCAGCAGCTTGTTCGTAGTGGGAGTTAACTATGGCTACACCTTC.